The T cell receptor (beta chain) described here comes from a study of blood T cell repertoires in COVID-19. About the research overall: PBMCs, B-cell-depleted T cells, or T cells were the source of the cDNA or gDNA that made up the material.

Seattle's cohort entered during active infection and was followed longitudinally. The CDR3 loop spans 11 amino acids. Trimming cost V 7 bases and J 6 bases, with 9 bases left between them. From germline, CDR1 is LNHDA and CDR2 SQIVND (reference sequence). Original processing methods: Counts of nucleated cells, estimated from reference gene primer amplification, were obtained. Repertoires were generated with immunoSEQ multiplex PCR, while TCRdb's copy carries only in-frame clones and drops some. V, J and clone size reflect that table, while D and trimming were determined from the DNA. The top ten clones hold 1.6% of a sample with 350,000 or so clones, approximately 89% of them seen once.

The chain has TRBV19 and TRBJ1-1; the D gene is possibly TRBD1 (6 bases). The sample consisted of peripheral blood. This clonotype was obtained from a woman aged 25-40 years with COVID-19, enrolled during active disease. The CDR3 loop reads CASTQGPEAFF. CDR3 nucleotide sequence: TGTGCCAGTACTCAGGGGCCTGAAGCTTTCTTT. Full variable domain (missing parts from reference TRBV19 and TRBJ1-1): DGGITQSPKYLFRKEGQNVTLSCEQNLNHDAMYWYRQDPGQGLRLIYYSQIVNDFQKGDIAEGYSVSREKKESFPLTVTSAQKNPTAFYLCASTQGPEAFFGQGTRLTVV.